The clone carrying this T cell receptor beta chain is termed medium-sized. These data belong to a study of tumor-infiltrating lymphocytes in primary liver carcinoma. Germline V gene lookup returns CDR1 MNHNS and CDR2 SASEGT. The CDR3 has 15 residues. V shed 7 bases and J 7 bases; nucleotides not matched to a gene: 7. Co-extraction of both nucleic acids (RNA and DNA) used roughly 19-33 mg of unsorted bulk tissue. Among the patients, all had chronic HBV infection and none had been treated. Total RNA amounting to roughly 450 ng was the source from which TCR beta cDNA was made with a constant-region primer. Generation of the TCR beta libraries relied on three nested multiplex PCR rounds using slightly modified ARM-PCR. The study ran its first two PCR rounds for roughly 11 cycles each, using TRBV1-TRBV30 forward primers and a C-beta reverse primer. TCRdb independently ran MiXCR on the multiplex PCR reads; one entry per CDR3 protein. The repertoire holds 35,000 to 40,000 distinct CDR3 sequences, with roughly 77% as singletons.

The receptor was isolated from a man in his forties with primary liver carcinoma and hepatitis B virus infection. Sequencing used tumor-adjacent normal liver tissue. The V and J genes are TRBV6-1 and TRBJ2-1; 13 bases line up with TRBD2. CDR3 residues: CASTGLAGAGNEQFF. CDR3 coding DNA: TGTGCCAGCACCGGACTAGCGGGAGCGGGTAATGAGCAGTTCTTC.